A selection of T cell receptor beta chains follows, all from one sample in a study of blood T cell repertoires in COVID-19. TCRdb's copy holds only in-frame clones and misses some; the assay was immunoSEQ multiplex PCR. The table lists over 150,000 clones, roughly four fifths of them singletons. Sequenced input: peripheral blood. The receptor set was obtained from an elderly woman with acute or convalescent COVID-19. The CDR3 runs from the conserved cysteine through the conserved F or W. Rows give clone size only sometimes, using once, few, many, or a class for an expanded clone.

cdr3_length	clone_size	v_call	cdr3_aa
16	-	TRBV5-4	CASSLGGGTVDEKLFF
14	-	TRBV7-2	CASSSYSSSYEQYF
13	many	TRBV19	CASRPHGVDTQYF
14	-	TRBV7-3	CASSSGTSGNEQFF
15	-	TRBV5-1	CASSLVGQGNTEAFF
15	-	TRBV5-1	CASSLGTVLAYEQYF
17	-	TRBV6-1	CASSERGGGSSYNEQFF
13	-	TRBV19	CASIGQRNTEAFF
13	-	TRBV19	CASSTQGYTEAFF
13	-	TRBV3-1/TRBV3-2	CASSQDRNEKLFF
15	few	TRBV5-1	CASSLTGGTRYEQYF
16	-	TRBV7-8	CASSKEGQLSNQPQHF
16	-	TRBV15	CATSREGGLSRQPQHF
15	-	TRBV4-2	CASSQDQSGVSGYTF
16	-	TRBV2	CASFVGLAGSYNEQFF
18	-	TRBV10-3	CAISESTWARQGNSPLHF
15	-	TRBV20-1	CSASAGHPTSYEQYF
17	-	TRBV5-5	CASSPAVSALQNTEAFF
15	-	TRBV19	CASSILAGGTNEQFF
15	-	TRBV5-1	CASSQLAGHTDTQYF
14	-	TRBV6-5	CASSQTRGESEQFF
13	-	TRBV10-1	CASSERSYNEQFF
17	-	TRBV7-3	CASSPEPGTGANQPQHF
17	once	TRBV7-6	CASSLTPSGGSTDTQYF
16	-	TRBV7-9	CASSLGRGYPHYGYTF
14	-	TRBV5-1	CASTPGQAIYEQYF
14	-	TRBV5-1	CASSLGTDNSPLHF
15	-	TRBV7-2	CASRDGQGSNQPQHF
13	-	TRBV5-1	CASSPGQNTEAFF
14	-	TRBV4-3	CASSQPNRGTEAFF
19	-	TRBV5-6	CASSLFGPLISPTIYEQYF
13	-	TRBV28	CASYDRGLVEQYF
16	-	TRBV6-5	CASSYSDSLSDSPLHF
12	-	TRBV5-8	CATGRGDQPQHF
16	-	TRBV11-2	CASSFRDRGSYNEQFF
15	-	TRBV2	CASSDGGKANYGYTF
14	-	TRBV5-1	CASSPSLSGTEAFF
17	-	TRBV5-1	CASSGISGTGVSNEQFF
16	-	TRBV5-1	CASSLGTSGFYNEQFF
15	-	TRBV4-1	CASSQAGSWADTQYF
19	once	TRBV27	CASSFIGSLLRGSSEKLFF
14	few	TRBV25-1	CASTQAGGVAEAFF
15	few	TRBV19	CASSTGFWSNQPQHF
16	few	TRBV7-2	CASSSLAGSSGNTIYF
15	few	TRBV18	CASSPEPGAGYGYTF
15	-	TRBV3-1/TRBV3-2	CASSQGQGFSTEAFF
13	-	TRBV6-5	CASSYDPRGEAFF
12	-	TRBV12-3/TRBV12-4	CASRRVDQPQHF
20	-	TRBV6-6	CASRRNGLRRTSAMDNEQFF
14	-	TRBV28	CASSFSGLDYGYTF
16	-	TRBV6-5	CASSYWGQGASDTQYF
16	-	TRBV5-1	CASSTTVLGGNTEAFF
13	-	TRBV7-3	CASSLDRGTEAFF
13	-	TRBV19	CASRQGQGEKLFF
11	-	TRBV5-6	CASSTGETQYF
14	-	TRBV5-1	CASSQTSGKGEQFF